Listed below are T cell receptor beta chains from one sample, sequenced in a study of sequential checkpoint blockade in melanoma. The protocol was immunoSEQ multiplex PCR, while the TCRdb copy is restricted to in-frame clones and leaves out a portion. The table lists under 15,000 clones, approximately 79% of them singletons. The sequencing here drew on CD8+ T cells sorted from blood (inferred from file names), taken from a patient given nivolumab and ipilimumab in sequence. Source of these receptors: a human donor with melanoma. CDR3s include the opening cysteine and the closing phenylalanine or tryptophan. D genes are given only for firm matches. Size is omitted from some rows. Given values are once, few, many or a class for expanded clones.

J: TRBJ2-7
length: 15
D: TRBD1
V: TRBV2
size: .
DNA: TGTGCCAGCAGCGAAGGGAAGGGACAGGTATACGAGCAGTACTTC
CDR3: CASSEGKGQVYEQYF

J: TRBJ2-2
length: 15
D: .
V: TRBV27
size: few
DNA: TGTGCCAGCAGTCCCCCTCCGGGAGCGGCCGGGGAGCTGTTTTTT
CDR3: CASSPPPGAAGELFF

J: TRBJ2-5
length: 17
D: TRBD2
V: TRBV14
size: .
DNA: TGTGCCAGCAGCCAAGATATAGCGGGGACGGTCCAAGAGACCCAGTACTTC
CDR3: CASSQDIAGTVQETQYF

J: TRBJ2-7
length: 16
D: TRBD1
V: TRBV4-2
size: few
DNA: TGTGCCTGCATCCAAGATTCGTGGGCAGGGGGCTACGAGCAGTACTTC
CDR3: CACIQDSWAGGYEQYF

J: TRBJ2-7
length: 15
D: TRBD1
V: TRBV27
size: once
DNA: TGTGCCAGCAGTCTGACGGGACAGGGACCCTACGAGCAGTACTTC
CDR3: CASSLTGQGPYEQYF

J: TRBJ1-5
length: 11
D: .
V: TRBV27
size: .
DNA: TGTGCCAGCGGCACCGATCAGCCCCAGCATTTT
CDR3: CASGTDQPQHF

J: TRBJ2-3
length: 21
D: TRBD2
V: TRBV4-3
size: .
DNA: TGCGCCAGCAGCCCCAACACAGGGGCGGGAGGGCATTTAGTCCCCTCAGATACGCAGTATTTT
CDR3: CASSPNTGAGGHLVPSDTQYF

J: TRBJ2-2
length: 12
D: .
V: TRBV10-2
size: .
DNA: TGCGCCAGTCAGGGGAACACCGGGGAGCTGTTTTTT
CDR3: CASQGNTGELFF

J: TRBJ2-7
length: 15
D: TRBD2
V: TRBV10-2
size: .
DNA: TGCGCCACCCACCCCTCCCGAGCGGGGGGGCCTGAGCAGTACTTC
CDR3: CATHPSRAGGPEQYF

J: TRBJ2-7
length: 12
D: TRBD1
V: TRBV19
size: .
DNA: TGTGCCACCGGGACAGGGATCCACGAGCAGTACTTC
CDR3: CATGTGIHEQYF

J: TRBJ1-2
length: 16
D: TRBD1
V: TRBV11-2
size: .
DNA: TGTGCCAGCAGCTGGACAGGGTACGGGGTTAACTATGGCTACACCTTC
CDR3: CASSWTGYGVNYGYTF

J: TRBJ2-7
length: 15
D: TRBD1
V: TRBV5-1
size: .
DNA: TGCGCCAGCAGCTTAGGGACAGGTCCCTCCTACGAGCAGTACTTC
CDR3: CASSLGTGPSYEQYF

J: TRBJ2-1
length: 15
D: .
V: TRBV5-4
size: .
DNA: TGTGCCAGCACCGGGGCGGCAGGGGAATACAATGAGCAGTTCTTC
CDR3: CASTGAAGEYNEQFF

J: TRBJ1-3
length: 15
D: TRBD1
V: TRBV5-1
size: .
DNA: TGCGCCAGCACCCCAGGGGGCCACTCTGGAAACACCATATATTTT
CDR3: CASTPGGHSGNTIYF